This is a list of T cell receptor beta chains from one sample in a study of blood T cell repertoires in COVID-19. Repertoires were generated with immunoSEQ multiplex PCR, while TCRdb's copy carries only in-frame clones and drops some. The sample lists about 230,000 clones; 86% were seen once. What was sequenced was peripheral blood. The source of these receptors is a man aged 50-59 years with COVID-19, enrolled during active disease. Each CDR3 is given with its conserved first and last residue.

V gene: TRBV5-4
J gene: TRBJ2-1
CDR3 protein: CASSLRGSSYNEQFF

V gene: TRBV7-9
J gene: TRBJ2-7
CDR3 protein: CASQKGGGYEQYF

V gene: TRBV6-5
J gene: TRBJ2-5
CDR3 protein: CASSFQPQTEETQYF

V gene: TRBV30
J gene: TRBJ2-7
CDR3 protein: CAWRKSSYEQYF

V gene: TRBV6-5
J gene: TRBJ2-7
CDR3 protein: CASSRQFGSDEQYF

V gene: TRBV5-8
J gene: TRBJ1-2
CDR3 protein: CASSLWRGYTF

V gene: TRBV5-1
J gene: TRBJ1-6
CDR3 protein: CASSLGGTGNYNSPLHF

V gene: TRBV2
J gene: TRBJ2-7
CDR3 protein: CAGPGTEF

V gene: TRBV27
J gene: TRBJ2-7
CDR3 protein: CATADRGGPYEQYF

V gene: TRBV15
J gene: TRBJ1-3
CDR3 protein: CATSRDLTGGADFAGNTIYF

V gene: TRBV19
J gene: TRBJ1-1
CDR3 protein: CASSIGGNTEAFF

V gene: TRBV5-1
J gene: TRBJ2-7
CDR3 protein: CASSLQGAPYEQYF

V gene: TRBV5-8
J gene: TRBJ2-2
CDR3 protein: CASSGTGEANTGELFF

V gene: TRBV24-1
J gene: TRBJ2-2
CDR3 protein: CATSDPSLAGGVTGELFF

V gene: TRBV4-1
J gene: TRBJ1-3
CDR3 protein: CASSQEESSGNTIYF

V gene: TRBV10-1
J gene: TRBJ1-1
CDR3 protein: CASQQIQGAEAFF

V gene: TRBV18
J gene: TRBJ2-3
CDR3 protein: CASSPTGTDTQYF

V gene: TRBV5-6
J gene: TRBJ1-5
CDR3 protein: CASSLGPQGGQPQHF

V gene: TRBV28
J gene: TRBJ2-3
CDR3 protein: CASSYGLAGFTDTQYF

V gene: TRBV11-3
J gene: TRBJ2-1
CDR3 protein: CASSLNSYPYNEQFF

V gene: TRBV19
J gene: TRBJ1-1
CDR3 protein: CASSPNPRGAEAFF

V gene: TRBV6-5
J gene: TRBJ2-5
CDR3 protein: CASSTGSGETQYF